The following is a TCR beta chain sequence with its context. CDR1 LNHDA and CDR2 SQIVND come from the germline V gene (reference sequence). CDR3 length: 14 residues. The V and J ends lost 3 bases and 6 bases, in that order; junction bases with no gene match: 4. The data derive from a study of blood T cell repertoires in COVID-19. Per the original data handling: Counts of nucleated cells, estimated from reference gene primer amplification, were obtained. The repertoire was sequenced with immunoSEQ multiplex PCR; TCRdb's copy has only in-frame clones and lacks some. D and trimming come from the DNA, and the V and J calls and clone size come from that table. The sample includes 250,000 to 350,000 clones, more than 80% of them seen just once.

This sequence joins TRBV19 and TRBJ1-5, with 8 bases lining up with TRBD1. This receptor was taken from a woman aged 50 to 65 with COVID-19, enrolled during active disease. The specimen sequenced was peripheral blood. The CDR3 sequence is CASSIQGASQPQHF. The CDR3 nucleotides read TGTGCCAGTAGTATTCAGGGGGCGAGTCAGCCCCAGCATTTT. The complete variable domain, with remaining parts taken from reference TRBV19 and TRBJ1-5, reads DGGITQSPKYLFRKEGQNVTLSCEQNLNHDAMYWYRQDPGQGLRLIYYSQIVNDFQKGDIAEGYSVSREKKESFPLTVTSAQKNPTAFYLCASSIQGASQPQHFGDGTRLSIL.